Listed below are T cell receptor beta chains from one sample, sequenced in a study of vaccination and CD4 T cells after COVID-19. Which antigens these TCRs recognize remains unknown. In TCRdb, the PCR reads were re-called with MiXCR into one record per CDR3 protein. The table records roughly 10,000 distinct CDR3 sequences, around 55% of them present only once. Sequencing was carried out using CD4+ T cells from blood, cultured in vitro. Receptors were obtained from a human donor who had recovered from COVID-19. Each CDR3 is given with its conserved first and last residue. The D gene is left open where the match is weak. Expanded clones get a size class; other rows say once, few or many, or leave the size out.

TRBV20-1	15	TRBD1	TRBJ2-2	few	TGCAGTGCTAGAGGAGGGGACAGGGACACCGGGGAGCTGTTTTTT	CSARGGDRDTGELFF
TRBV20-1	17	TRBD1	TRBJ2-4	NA	TGCAGTGCCCCGAGAGGGGACAGGGAAAGAGCCAAAAACATTCAGTACTTC	CSAPRGDRERAKNIQYF
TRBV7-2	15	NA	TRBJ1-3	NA	TGTGCCAGCACCCAAACGGCAGGGTGGGGAAACACCATATATTTT	CASTQTAGWGNTIYF
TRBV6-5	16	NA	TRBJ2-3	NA	TGTGCCAGCAGTTACTCGAGCGGCGGGGCAACAGATACGCAGTATTTT	CASSYSSGGATDTQYF
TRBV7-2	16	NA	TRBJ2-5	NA	TGTGCCAGCAGCTTAGTCGCAGCAAGCCAGTGGGAGACCCAGTACTTC	CASSLVAASQWETQYF
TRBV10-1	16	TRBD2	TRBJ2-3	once	TGCGCCAGCAGTGAGGGGACTAGAGGTGGTGGTGGTACGCAGTATTTT	CASSEGTRGGGGTQYF
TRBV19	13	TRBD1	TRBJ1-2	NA	TGTGCCAGTAATCGACAGGGGATCTATGGCTACACCTTC	CASNRQGIYGYTF
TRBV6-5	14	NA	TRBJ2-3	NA	TGTGCCAGCAGTTACCGTCCAGGGACAGATACGCAGTATTTT	CASSYRPGTDTQYF
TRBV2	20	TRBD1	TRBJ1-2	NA	TGTGCCAGCAGTGATTTAATTGTCTGGGACAGGGGGCCTCCTTCCTATGGCTACACCTTC	CASSDLIVWDRGPPSYGYTF
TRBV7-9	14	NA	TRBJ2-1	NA	TGTGCCAGCAGCCCTGGGGGTAGGGTGGGTGAGCAGTTCTTC	CASSPGGRVGEQFF
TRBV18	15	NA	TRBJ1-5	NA	TGTGCCAGCTCACCGGGAACAGGAAACAATCAGCCCCAGCATTTT	CASSPGTGNNQPQHF
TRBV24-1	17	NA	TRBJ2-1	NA	TGTGCCACCAGTGATTTGTGTATTGGGGGCAGGCTCGATGAGCAGTTCTTC	CATSDLCIGGRLDEQFF
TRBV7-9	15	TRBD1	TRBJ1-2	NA	TGTGCCAGCAGCCACCGAACCGGGACAGAGAATGGCTACACCTTC	CASSHRTGTENGYTF
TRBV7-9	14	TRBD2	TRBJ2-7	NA	TGTGCCAGCAGCTTAGCGGGGGGGATCTACGAGCAGTACTTC	CASSLAGGIYEQYF
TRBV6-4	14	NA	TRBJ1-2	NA	TGTGCCAGCCGCAAGTCCCTCGTCGGGGGAGGCTACACCTTC	CASRKSLVGGGYTF
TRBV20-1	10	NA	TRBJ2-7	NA	TGCAGTGCCGCCAGTTACGAGCAGTACTTC	CSAASYEQYF
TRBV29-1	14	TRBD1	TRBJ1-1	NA	TGCAGCGCCCCGAGAGGACAGGGGGGTACTGAAGCTTTCTTT	CSAPRGQGGTEAFF
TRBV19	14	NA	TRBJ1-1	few	TGTGCCAGTAGTATTGCGGGGGGCTCTGGTGAAGCTTTCTTT	CASSIAGGSGEAFF
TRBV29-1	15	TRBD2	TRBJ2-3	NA	TGCAGCGGCCGGACTAGCGGGGGGGCCGGAGATACGCAGTATTTT	CSGRTSGGAGDTQYF
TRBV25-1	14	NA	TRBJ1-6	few	TGTGCCAGCAGTGACAGTACAGCAAATTCACCCCTCCACTTT	CASSDSTANSPLHF
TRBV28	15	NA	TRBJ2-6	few	TGTGCCAGCAGGAGAGGCAGCTCTGGGGCCAACGTCCTGACTTTC	CASRRGSSGANVLTF
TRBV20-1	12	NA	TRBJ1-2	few	TGCAGTGCTAGAGACCGACAAGATGGCTACACCTTC	CSARDRQDGYTF
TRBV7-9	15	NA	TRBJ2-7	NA	TGTGCCAGCAGCTTATCCCGCGGGGCCAACTACGAGCAGTACTTC	CASSLSRGANYEQYF
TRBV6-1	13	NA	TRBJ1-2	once	TGTGCCACCGTCCAAGGGGCACGGTATGGCTACACCTTC	CATVQGARYGYTF
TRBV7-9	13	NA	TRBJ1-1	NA	TGTGCCAGCAGCTTCCGACTTAACACTGAAGCTTTCTTT	CASSFRLNTEAFF
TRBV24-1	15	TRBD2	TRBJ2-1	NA	TGTGCCACCAGTGACCCCGGGGGGGACTACAATGAGCAGTTCTTC	CATSDPGGDYNEQFF
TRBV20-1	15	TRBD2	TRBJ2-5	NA	TGCAGTGCTAGCAACGGCGGGAGGGCCGGAGAGACCCAGTACTTC	CSASNGGRAGETQYF
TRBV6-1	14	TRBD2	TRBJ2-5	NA	TGTGCCAGCAGCCCCGGGACTAGCCAAGAGACCCAGTACTTC	CASSPGTSQETQYF